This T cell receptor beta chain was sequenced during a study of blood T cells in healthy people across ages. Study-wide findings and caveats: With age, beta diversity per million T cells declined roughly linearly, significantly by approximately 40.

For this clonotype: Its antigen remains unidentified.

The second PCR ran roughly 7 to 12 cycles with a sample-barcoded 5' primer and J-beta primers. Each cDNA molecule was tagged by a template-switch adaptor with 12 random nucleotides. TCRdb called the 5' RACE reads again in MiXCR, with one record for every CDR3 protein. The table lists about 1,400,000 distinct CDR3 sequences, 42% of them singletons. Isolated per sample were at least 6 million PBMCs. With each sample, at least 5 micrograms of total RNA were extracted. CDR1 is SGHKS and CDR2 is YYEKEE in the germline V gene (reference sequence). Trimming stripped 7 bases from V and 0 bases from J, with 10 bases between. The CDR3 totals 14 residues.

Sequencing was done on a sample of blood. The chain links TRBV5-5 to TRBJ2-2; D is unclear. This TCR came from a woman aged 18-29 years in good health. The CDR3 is CASQAAANTGELFF. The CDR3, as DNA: TGTGCCAGCCAAGCAGCCGCGAACACCGGGGAGCTGTTTTTT.